The 10 T cell receptor beta chains below were found in one sample sequenced in a study of T cells after yellow fever vaccination. TCRdb processed the 5' RACE reads anew with MiXCR; each CDR3 protein has one entry. The sample lists approximately 150,000 distinct CDR3 sequences, 7.7% occurring once. The sample here was CD4+ T cells sorted from PBMCs, taken 5 days after the yellow fever booster vaccination. The source is a man younger than 40 who received the YFV17D yellow fever vaccine.

This clonotype has at least ten counts. The CDR3 DNA reads TGTGCCAGCTCACCACCGAATCTGCTCGACAAGACTGAAGCTTTCTTT. It encodes CASSPPNLLDKTEAFF. V gene TRBV18 combines with J gene TRBJ1-1; D not certain. This CDR3 spans 16 amino acids. V was clipped by 0 bases and J by 5 bases, with 16 bases between them. CDR1 and CDR2 from the germline V gene are KGHSH and LQKENI.

The gene calls are TRBV18 and TRBJ2-5; D remains ambiguous. Per germline, CDR1 KGHSH and CDR2 LQKENI. The V end lost 2 bases, the J end lost 5 bases, and 9 bases lay between the germline ends. This CDR3 region has 13 residues. DNA of the CDR3: TGTGCCAGCTCACCAAGGATGTCGGAGACCCAGTACTTC. As protein: CASSPRMSETQYF.

This clonotype was counted many times. This chain links TRBV25-1 with TRBJ1-1; D is perhaps TRBD1 (5 bases). V was cut by 8 bases and J by 9 bases, with 19 bases left in between. Germline V gene sequence: CDR1 MGHDK, CDR2 SYGVNS. The CDR3 has 13 residues. DNA for the CDR3: TGTGCCAGCCACGGTGGAGGGGATAGACAAGCTTTCTTT. Amino acid sequence: CASHGGGDRQAFF. Combining the CDR3 with reference TRBV25-1 and TRBJ1-1 gives the whole variable domain EADIYQTPRYLVIGTGKKITLECSQTMGHDKMYWYQQDPGMELHLIHYSYGVNSTEKGDLSSESTVSRIRTEHFPLTLESARPSHTSQYLCASHGGGDRQAFFGQGTRLTVV.

This clonotype was counted many times. The chain combines TRBV9 with TRBJ2-7, with 10 bases lining up with TRBD1. This CDR3 spans 14 amino acids. J gave up 4 bases and V 3 bases, and 4 bases lay outside the gene matches. Per germline, CDR1 SGDLS and CDR2 YYNGEE. The CDR3 sequence is CASSDRDRGYEQYF. The CDR3 DNA reads TGTGCCAGCAGCGACCGGGACAGGGGATACGAGCAGTACTTC.

This clonotype has ten or more counts. V usage is TRBV7-6 and J usage is TRBJ2-7; 13 bases line up with TRBD2. V shed 4 bases, J shed 2 bases, and the junction held 17 bases outside the gene matches. Per germline, CDR1 SGHVS and CDR2 FNYEAQ. This CDR3 is built from 20 residues. The CDR3: CASSYHNTSGRVGSPYEQYF. As DNA, the CDR3 is TGTGCCAGCAGCTATCATAATACTAGCGGGAGGGTCGGATCCCCCTACGAGCAGTACTTC.

In its sample, this clonotype was seen many times. The chain couples TRBV28 to TRBJ2-3; TRBD2 matches 16 bases. The CDR3 runs 16 residues. The V and J ends lost 3 bases and 5 bases, in that order; junction bases with no gene match: 2. Germline CDR1 MDHEN, CDR2 SYDVKM. CDR3 nucleotide sequence: TGTGCCAGCAGTTTGGGACTAGCGGGAGGGGGAGATACGCAGTATTTT. Its translation is CASSLGLAGGGDTQYF. Full variable domain (remainder filled in from reference TRBV28 and TRBJ2-3): DVKVTQSSRYLVKRTGEKVFLECVQDMDHENMFWYRQDPGLGLRLIYFSYDVKMKEKGDIPEGYSVSREKKERFSLILESASTNQTSMYLCASSLGLAGGGDTQYFGPGTRLTVL.

This clonotype was counted at least ten times. This rearrangement joins TRBV6-5 to TRBJ2-1; 14 bases fit TRBD2. V shed 6 bases and J 6 bases; nucleotides not matched to a gene: 4. The CDR3 runs to 15 residues. Germline V gene sequence: CDR1 MNHEY, CDR2 SVGAGI. The CDR3 reads CASSPGLAGGNEQFF. The CDR3 nucleotides read TGTGCCAGCAGCCCCGGACTAGCGGGAGGCAATGAGCAGTTCTTC.

This clonotype has a count of ten or more. This chain connects TRBV11-2 to TRBJ2-2; D uncertain. Deletions cut 1 base from V and 2 bases from J, with 11 bases between. This CDR3 has 16 amino acids. Per the germline V gene, CDR1 is SGHAT and CDR2 is FQNNGV. CDR3 nucleotide sequence: TGTGCCAGCAGCTTAGCCCCGGGCAGAAACACCGGGGAGCTGTTTTTT. This sequence encodes CASSLAPGRNTGELFF.

This clonotype appeared many times. The rearrangement links TRBV6-2 or TRBV6-3 to TRBJ2-3, with 8 bases identical to TRBD1. Germline-derived CDR1 and CDR2 are MNHEY and SVGEGT. The CDR3 spans 14 residues. V was pared by 6 bases and J by 4 bases, with 6 bases of the junction left unmatched. The CDR3 sequence: CASRNRGFADTQYF. The DNA for the CDR3 is TGTGCCAGCAGAAACAGGGGGTTTGCAGATACGCAGTATTTT.

This chain links TRBV3-1 with TRBJ2-1, with TRBD2 matching over 12 bases. The CDR3 contains 21 residues. V trimming: 5 bases; J trimming: 0 bases; junction bases outside the gene matches: 17. The germline V gene has CDR1 LGHDT and CDR2 YNNKEL (reference sequence). The CDR3 region is CASSSLPGLAGPKSSYNEQFF. Written as DNA, the CDR3 is TGTGCCAGCAGCTCCCTTCCGGGACTAGCGGGCCCTAAGAGCTCCTACAATGAGCAGTTCTTC.